This T cell receptor (beta chain) emerged from a study of blood T cell repertoires in COVID-19. Background on the study: Collection of acute and convalescent COVID-19 samples took place in the United States, Italy and Spain.

The germline gives CDR1 LNHNV, CDR2 YYDKDF (reference sequence). This CDR3 comprises 12 residues. Trimming left V 0 bases short and J 6 bases short, with 6 bases between. Original handling: Amplifying reference gene primers gave estimates of nucleated cell counts. Libraries were prepared by immunoSEQ multiplex PCR; TCRdb keeps only in-frame clonotypes and omits some of them. From that table come the V and J calls and clone size; the DNA was used to work out D and trimming. The sample has roughly 55,000 clones, roughly 87% seen once. The chain is built from TRBV15 and TRBJ2-7; D remains ambiguous. The receptor comes from a woman aged 55-70 years with acute or convalescent COVID-19. Material: peripheral blood. The CDR3 spells CATSRDSIEQYF. In DNA, the CDR3 is TGTGCCACCAGCAGAGATAGTATCGAGCAGTACTTC.